The subject of this entry is one T cell receptor (beta chain). Only in-frame clones appear in the TCRdb table, and some are missing; sequencing was by immunoSEQ multiplex PCR. The sample lists about 150,000 clones; just under 80% were seen once. The sample is drawn from a study of blood T cell repertoires in COVID-19. Study-wide context: In each case, the material was cDNA or gDNA derived from T cells, B-cell-depleted T cells, or PBMCs.

CDR3 size: 14 residues. Trimming removed 6 bases at V and 5 bases at J, with 16 bases between. The germline CDR1 and CDR2 sequences are KGHSH and LQKENI. This clonotype originated in a woman over 75 with acute or convalescent COVID-19. Sequenced input: peripheral blood. The chain carries TRBV18 and TRBJ2-5; maybe TRBD1 (5 bases). This chain's CDR3 is CASSQIERQETQYF. CDR3 coding DNA: TGTGCCAGCTCGCAGATTGAGAGACAGGAGACCCAGTACTTC.